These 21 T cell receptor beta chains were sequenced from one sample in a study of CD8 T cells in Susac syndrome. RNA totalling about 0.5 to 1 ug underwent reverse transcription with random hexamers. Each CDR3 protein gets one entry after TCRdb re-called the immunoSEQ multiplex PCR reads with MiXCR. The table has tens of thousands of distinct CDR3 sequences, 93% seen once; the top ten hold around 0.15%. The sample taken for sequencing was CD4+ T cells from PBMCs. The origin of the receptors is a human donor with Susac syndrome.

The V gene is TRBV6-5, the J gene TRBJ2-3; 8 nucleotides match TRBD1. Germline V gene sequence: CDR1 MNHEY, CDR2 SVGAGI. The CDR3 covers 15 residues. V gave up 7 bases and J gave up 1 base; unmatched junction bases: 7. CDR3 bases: TGTGCCAGCACCAGACCGGGACAGGGCACAGATACGCAGTATTTT. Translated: CASTRPGQGTDTQYF.

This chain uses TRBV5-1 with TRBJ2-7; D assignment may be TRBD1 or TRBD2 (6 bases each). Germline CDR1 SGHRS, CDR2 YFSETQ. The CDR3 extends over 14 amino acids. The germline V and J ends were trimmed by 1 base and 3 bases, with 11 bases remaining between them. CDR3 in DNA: TGCGCCAGCAGCTTGCAACAGGGACTCTACGAGCAGTACTTC. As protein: CASSLQQGLYEQYF.

The chain's CDR3 is CASSSYRDSSPLHF. Here the CDR3 DNA reads TGTGCCAGCAGTAGCTACCGGGACAGTTCTCCCCTCCACTTT. J is TRBJ1-6 and V is TRBV28, with TRBD1 identical over 7 bases. J gave up 13 bases and V 5 bases, and 11 bases lay outside the gene matches. Looked up from germline, CDR1 is MDHEN and CDR2 is SYDVKM. The CDR3 has 14 amino acids.

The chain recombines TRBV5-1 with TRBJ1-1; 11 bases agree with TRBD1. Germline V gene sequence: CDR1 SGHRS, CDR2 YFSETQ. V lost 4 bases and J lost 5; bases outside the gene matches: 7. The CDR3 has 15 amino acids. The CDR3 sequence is CASSPDRGLGTEAFF. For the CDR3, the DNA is TGCGCCAGCAGCCCGGACAGGGGGCTGGGGACTGAAGCTTTCTTT.

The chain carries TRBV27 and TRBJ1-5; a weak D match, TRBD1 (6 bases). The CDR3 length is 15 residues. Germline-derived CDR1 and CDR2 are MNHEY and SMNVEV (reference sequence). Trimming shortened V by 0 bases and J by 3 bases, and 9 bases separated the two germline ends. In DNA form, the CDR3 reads TGTGCCAGCAGTTTATCGAGGGGGGACAATCAGCCCCAGCATTTT. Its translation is CASSLSRGDNQPQHF.

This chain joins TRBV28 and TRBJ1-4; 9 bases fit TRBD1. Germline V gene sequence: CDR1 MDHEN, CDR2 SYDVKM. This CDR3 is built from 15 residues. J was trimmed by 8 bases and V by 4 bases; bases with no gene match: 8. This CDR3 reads CASSSGGTGREKLFF. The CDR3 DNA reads TGTGCCAGCAGTTCCGGCGGGACAGGGAGGGAAAAACTGTTTTTT.

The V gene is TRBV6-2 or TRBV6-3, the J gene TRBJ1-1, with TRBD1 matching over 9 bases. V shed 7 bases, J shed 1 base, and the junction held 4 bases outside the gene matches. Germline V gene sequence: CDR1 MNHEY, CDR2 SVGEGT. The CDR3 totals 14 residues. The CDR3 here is CASKQGAPNTEAFF. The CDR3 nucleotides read TGTGCCAGCAAACAGGGGGCACCGAACACTGAAGCTTTCTTT.

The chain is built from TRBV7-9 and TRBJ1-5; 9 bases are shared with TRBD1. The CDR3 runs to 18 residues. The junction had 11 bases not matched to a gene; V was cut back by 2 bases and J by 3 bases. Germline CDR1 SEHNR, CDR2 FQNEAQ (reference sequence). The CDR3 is CASSLYSWDRENNQPQHF. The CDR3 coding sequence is TGTGCCAGCAGCTTATATAGTTGGGACAGGGAGAACAATCAGCCCCAGCATTTT.

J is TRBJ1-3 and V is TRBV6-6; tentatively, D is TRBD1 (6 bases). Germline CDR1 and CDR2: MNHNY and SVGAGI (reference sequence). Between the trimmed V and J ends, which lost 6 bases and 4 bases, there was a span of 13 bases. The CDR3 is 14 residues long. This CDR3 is CASRQTGVGNTIYF. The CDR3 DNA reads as TGTGCCAGCAGGCAGACAGGAGTAGGAAACACCATATATTTT.

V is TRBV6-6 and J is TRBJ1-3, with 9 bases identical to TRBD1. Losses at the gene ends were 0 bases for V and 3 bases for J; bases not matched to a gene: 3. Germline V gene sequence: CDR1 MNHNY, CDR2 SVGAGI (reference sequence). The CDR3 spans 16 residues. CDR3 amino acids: CASSYSDRGGGNTIYF. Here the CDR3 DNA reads TGTGCCAGCAGTTACTCGGACAGGGGAGGTGGAAACACCATATATTTT.

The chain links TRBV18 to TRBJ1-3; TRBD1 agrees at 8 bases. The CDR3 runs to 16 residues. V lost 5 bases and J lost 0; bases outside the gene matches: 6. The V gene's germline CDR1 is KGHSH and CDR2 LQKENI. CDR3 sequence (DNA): TGTGCCAGCTCAGTTGGACAGGGAAACTCTGGAAACACCATATATTTT. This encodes CASSVGQGNSGNTIYF.

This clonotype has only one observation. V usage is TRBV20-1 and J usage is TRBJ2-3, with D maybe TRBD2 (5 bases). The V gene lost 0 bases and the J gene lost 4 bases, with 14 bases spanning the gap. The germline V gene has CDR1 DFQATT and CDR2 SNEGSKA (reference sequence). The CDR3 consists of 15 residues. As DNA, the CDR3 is TGCAGTGCTAGAGAGTCCGGGGTCTACCCAGATACGCAGTATTTT. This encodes CSARESGVYPDTQYF.

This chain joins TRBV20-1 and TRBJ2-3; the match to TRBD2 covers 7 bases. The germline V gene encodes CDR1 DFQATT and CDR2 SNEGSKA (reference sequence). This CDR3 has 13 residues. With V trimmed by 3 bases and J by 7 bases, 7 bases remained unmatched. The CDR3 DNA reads TGCAGTGCTAGCGTAGGGGAGGGTTATACGCAGTATTTT. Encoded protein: CSASVGEGYTQYF.

CDR3 protein: CASSKPPRRANTEAFF. CDR3 nucleotide sequence: TGTGCCAGCAGCAAACCCCCCCGAAGGGCGAACACTGAAGCTTTCTTT. V and J are TRBV21-1 and TRBJ1-1. TRBV21-1 is given as a pseudogene. CDR3 size: 16 residues.

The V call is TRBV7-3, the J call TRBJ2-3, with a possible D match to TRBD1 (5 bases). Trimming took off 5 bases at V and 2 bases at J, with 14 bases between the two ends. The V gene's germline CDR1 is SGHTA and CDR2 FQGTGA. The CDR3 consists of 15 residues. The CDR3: CASSPQKGPTDTQYF. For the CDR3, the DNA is TGTGCCAGCAGCCCCCAGAAGGGGCCCACAGATACGCAGTATTTT.

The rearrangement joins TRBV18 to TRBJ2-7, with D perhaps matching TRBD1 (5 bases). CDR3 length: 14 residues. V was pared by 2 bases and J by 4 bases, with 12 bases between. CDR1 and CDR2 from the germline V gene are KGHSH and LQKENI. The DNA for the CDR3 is TGTGCCAGCTCACCAATTTACGACAGTTACGAGCAGTACTTC. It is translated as CASSPIYDSYEQYF.

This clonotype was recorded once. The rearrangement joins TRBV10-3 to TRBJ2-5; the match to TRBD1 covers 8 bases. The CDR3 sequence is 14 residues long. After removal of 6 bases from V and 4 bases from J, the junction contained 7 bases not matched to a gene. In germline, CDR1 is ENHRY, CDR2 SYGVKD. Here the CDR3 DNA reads TGTGCCATCAGAGGACAGGGAAGGGCAGAGACCCAGTACTTC. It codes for CAIRGQGRAETQYF.

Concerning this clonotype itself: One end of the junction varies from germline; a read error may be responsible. The CDR3, as DNA: TGTGCCATCAGTGACGGCCCCTTC. Amino acids: CAISDGPF. The V call is TRBV10-3, the J call TRBJ1-2; D gene ambiguous. Germline lookup yields CDR1 ENHRY and CDR2 SYGVKD. CDR3 length equals 8 residues.

The CDR3 DNA reads TGTGCCAGCAGTTCGTGGGAGGGACTCCCGGGCAATGAGCAGTTCTTC. Amino acid sequence: CASSSWEGLPGNEQFF. V is TRBV6-2 or TRBV6-3 and J is TRBJ2-1, with TRBD2 matching 7 bases. The CDR3 is 16 residues long. Germline V gene sequence: CDR1 MNHEY, CDR2 SVGEGT. The J segment lost 6 bases and the V segment lost 4 bases, leaving 12 bases of the junction unmatched.

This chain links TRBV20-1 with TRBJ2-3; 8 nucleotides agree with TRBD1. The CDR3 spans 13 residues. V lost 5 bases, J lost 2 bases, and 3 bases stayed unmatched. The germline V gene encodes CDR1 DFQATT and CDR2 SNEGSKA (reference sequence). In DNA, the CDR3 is TGCAGTGCTGGACAGGGAGTCACAGATACGCAGTATTTT. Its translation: CSAGQGVTDTQYF.

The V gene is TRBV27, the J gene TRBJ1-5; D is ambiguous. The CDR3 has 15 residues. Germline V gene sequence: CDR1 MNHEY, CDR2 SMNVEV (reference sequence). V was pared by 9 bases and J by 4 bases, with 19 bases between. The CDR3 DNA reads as TGTGCCAGTTCTCAATCCGTACTCCAAAATCAGCCCCAGCATTTT. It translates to CASSQSVLQNQPQHF.